Listed below are T cell receptor beta chains from one sample, sequenced in a study of identical twins. TCRdb called the 5' RACE reads again in MiXCR, with one record for every CDR3 protein. Of approximately 690,000 distinct CDR3 sequences listed, over 5% are singletons. The sequenced sample consisted of naive T cells sorted from blood. These receptor sequences come from a man aged 18-30 years in good health. CDR3s include the opening cysteine and the closing phenylalanine or tryptophan. D genes are given only for firm matches. The size field is filled for only some rows; it gives once, few, many or a size class.

V gene,clone size,D gene,J gene,CDR3 DNA,CDR3 protein
TRBV28,few,TRBD1,TRBJ1-2,TGTGCCAGCAGTTTCCCCCCTGACAGGGGCATATCGGACGGCTACACCTTC,CASSFPPDRGISDGYTF
TRBV7-9,many,.,TRBJ2-5,TGTGCCAGCACTATGACGGGACTTGGGGAGACCCAGTACTTC,CASTMTGLGETQYF
TRBV6-5,.,TRBD2,TRBJ2-2,TGTGCCAGCAGTTACTGGACTAGCGGGCGGAGACCCACCGGGGAGCTGTTTTTT,CASSYWTSGRRPTGELFF
TRBV12-3/TRBV12-4,many,.,TRBJ1-5,TGTGCCAGCAGTCCCCTGTCGAGGGGATGGAGTCAGCCCCAGCATTTT,CASSPLSRGWSQPQHF
TRBV7-9,many,TRBD1,TRBJ2-3,TGTGCCAGCAGCTTCCCGGGACAGGGGGCGGCAGATACGCAGTATTTT,CASSFPGQGAADTQYF
TRBV24-1,few,.,TRBJ2-6,TGTGCCACCAGTGAACCGACGACAATCTCTGGGGCCAACGTCCTGACTTTC,CATSEPTTISGANVLTF
TRBV12-3/TRBV12-4,few,.,TRBJ2-1,TGTGCCAGCAGTTTACTAGGACAGTACAATGAGCAGTTCTTC,CASSLLGQYNEQFF
TRBV12-3/TRBV12-4,many,TRBD1,TRBJ1-3,TGTGCCAGCAGTTCCGGGACAGGGTATTATGGAAACACCATATATTTT,CASSSGTGYYGNTIYF
TRBV7-2,few,TRBD2,TRBJ2-5,TGTGCCAGCAGCTTATATGCTAGCGGCCAAGAGACCCAGTACTTC,CASSLYASGQETQYF
TRBV30,.,TRBD1,TRBJ1-5,TGTGCCTGGGACCGGGACAGGCATAATCAGCCCCAGCATTTT,CAWDRDRHNQPQHF
TRBV27,.,.,TRBJ1-5,TGTGCCAGCAGGAGGGGAGACAGGTTTCACGATCAGCCCCAGCATTTT,CASRRGDRFHDQPQHF
TRBV7-9,few,.,TRBJ1-1,TGTGCCAGCAGCTTCTCGAGGAGGGCGGAAGACACTGAAGCTTTCTTT,CASSFSRRAEDTEAFF
TRBV10-3,few,TRBD2,TRBJ2-1,TGTGCCATCAGCGCCTCCCGGGAGGGCCTGGGAAATGAGCAGTTCTTC,CAISASREGLGNEQFF
TRBV20-1,.,TRBD1,TRBJ1-1,TGCAGTGCTAGAGTAAGGACAGGTAGCACTGAAGCTTTCTTT,CSARVRTGSTEAFF
TRBV5-6,many,.,TRBJ1-1,TGTGCCAGCAGCTTGGTTGCGAGACCGAACACTGAAGCTTTCTTT,CASSLVARPNTEAFF
TRBV12-5,many,TRBD1,TRBJ2-5,TGTGCTAGTGGTTTTACAGGGGGCGCGGAGACCCAGTACTTC,CASGFTGGAETQYF
TRBV11-3,.,TRBD2,TRBJ2-1,TGTGCCAGCACCTTTAGCGGGAGCCCCCGGGATGAGCAGTTCTTC,CASTFSGSPRDEQFF
TRBV28,many,.,TRBJ1-5,TGTGCCAGCAGTTTGCAGGGCCACTCCAATCAGCCCCAGCATTTT,CASSLQGHSNQPQHF
TRBV20-1,few,.,TRBJ2-5,TGCAGTGCTAGGTTTTGGGGGTTGTTGGGGGAGACCCAGTACTTC,CSARFWGLLGETQYF
TRBV24-1,few,.,TRBJ2-1,TGTGCCACCAGTGATCGAACAGGGCTTAACAATGAGCAGTTCTTC,CATSDRTGLNNEQFF
TRBV20-1,.,.,TRBJ1-5,TGCAGTGCTGCTCGTCGGACAGAGAATCAGCCCCAGCATTTT,CSAARRTENQPQHF
TRBV20-1,many,.,TRBJ2-1,TGCAGTGCTAGAATCTCGGCACAGGGTTTGATCCAGTTCTTC,CSARISAQGLIQFF